Below, 24 T cell receptor beta chains from the same sample are listed, as sequenced in a study of tumor-infiltrating lymphocytes in primary liver carcinoma. With a constant-region primer, TCR beta cDNA was made from 400 to 550 ng of total RNA. Three nested multiplex PCR rounds of slightly modified ARM-PCR generated TCR beta libraries. The first two PCR rounds used TRBV1-TRBV30 forward primers with a C-beta reverse primer, nine to ten cycles each. A single record per CDR3 protein comes from TCRdb applying MiXCR to the multiplex PCR reads. The table lists roughly 120,000 distinct CDR3 sequences, 60% to 80% of them singletons, with roughly 8% in the top ten. Investigators took RNA and DNA out together from about 20-30 mg of unsorted bulk tissue. The sequenced material came from liver tumor tissue from sampling region 3. The subset denotes: tumor region T3, left-lateral pole. The receptor source for this set is an older woman with primary liver carcinoma and hepatitis B virus infection.

This clonotype has a handful of counts. A much larger clone differs by one base, so this may be a read error. The V gene is TRBV12-3 or TRBV12-4, the J gene TRBJ1-5, with D unclear. Trimming left V 6 bases short and J 3 bases short, with 12 bases between. The length of the CDR3 is 14 residues. CDR3 sequence (DNA): TGTGCCAGCAGCTACGACAACTTCAATCAGCCCCAGCATTTT. This sequence encodes CASSYDNFNQPQHF.

As regards this clonotype: One junction end does not reproduce the germline sequence, and a read error may be involved. This sequence joins TRBV28 and TRBJ2-7; the D is unclear. The CDR3 is made up of 13 amino acids. Germline CDR1 MDHEN, CDR2 SYDVKM. The CDR3 sequence is CTSSVVGRFKQYF. DNA of the CDR3: TGTACCAGCAGTGTCGTTGGGCGGTTTAAGCAATACTTC.

The genes are TRBV12-3 or TRBV12-4 and TRBJ2-7; 7 nucleotides agree with TRBD2. The CDR3 is 15 amino acids. V lost 7 bases to trimming and J lost 5 bases; unmatched junction nucleotides: 14. Written as DNA, the CDR3 is TGTGCCAGCAAGGTGGATAGCGGGCACTACAACGAGCAGTACTTC. Its protein product is CASKVDSGHYNEQYF.

Note on this clonotype: A much larger clonotype is one base distant, so this may be a read error. V gene TRBV12-3 or TRBV12-4 combines with J gene TRBJ2-7; D is unclear. This CDR3 comprises 13 residues. V lost 5 bases and J 7 bases, leaving 15 bases between the germline ends. The CDR3 bases are TGTGCCAGCAGTCCGAGACAATTCAGGGAGCAGTACTTC. It codes for CASSPRQFREQYF.

The chain couples TRBV11-3 to TRBJ2-3; TRBD2 might be the D (6 bases). CDR1 is SGHNT, CDR2 YENEEA, per germline. Trimming shortened V by 6 bases and J by 4 bases, and 23 bases separated the two germline ends. CDR3 length equals 17 residues. The CDR3 protein is CASSFGLGSGLSDTQYF. The DNA of the CDR3 is TGTGCCAGCAGTTTCGGACTCGGTAGCGGCCTCTCAGATACGCAGTATTTT.

This clonotype was recorded at least ten times. The V gene is TRBV10-3, the J gene TRBJ1-6, with TRBD1 matching over 8 bases. Germline CDR1 ENHRY, CDR2 SYGVKD. With 10 bases clipped from V and 8 bases from J, the junction kept 10 bases outside the gene matches. CDR3 length: 14 residues. CDR3 in amino acids: CATKTGANYSPLHF. As DNA, the CDR3 is TGTGCCACAAAGACAGGGGCAAATTATTCACCCCTCCACTTT.

V is TRBV12-3 or TRBV12-4 and J is TRBJ2-2, with TRBD2 as a possible D gene (5 bases). The V gene lost 2 bases and the J gene lost 15 bases, with 22 bases spanning the gap. The CDR3 is 15 residues long. CDR3 protein: CASSLSRSNTGELFF. In DNA, the CDR3 is TGTGCCAGCAGTTTATCCCGGTCGAACACCGGGGAATTGTTTTTT.

A remark on this clonotype: One base away lies a much larger clone, so this may be a sequencing read error. The V gene is TRBV5-6, the J gene TRBJ2-1, with 9 bases identical to TRBD2. The CDR3 is 15 amino acids. Per the germline V gene, CDR1 is SGHDT and CDR2 is YYEEEE. The DNA of the CDR3 is TGTGCCAGCGGCTTGGCGGGAGGGGCCTACAATGAGCAGTTCTTC. As protein: CASGLAGGAYNEQFF.

This clonotype appeared many times. The rearrangement joins TRBV6-1 to TRBJ1-1; 10 bases are shared with TRBD1. With V trimmed by 7 bases and J by 7 bases, 6 bases remained unmatched. CDR1 is MNHNS, CDR2 SASEGT, per germline. This CDR3 region has 13 residues. CDR3 region: CASKDRGFGEAFF. For the CDR3, the DNA is TGTGCCAGCAAGGACAGGGGGTTTGGTGAAGCTTTCTTT.

Turning to this clonotype: One junction end disagrees with the germline gene, perhaps due to a read error. V is TRBV5-1 and J is TRBJ2-7; the D gene could be TRBD1 or TRBD2 (5 bases each). CDR1 is SGHRS and CDR2 is YFSETQ in the germline V gene. This CDR3 has 15 amino acids. Here the CDR3 DNA reads TGCGTCAGCAGCCCCGGGACGATGAGCTCCTACGAGCAGTATTTC. Its translation: CVSSPGTMSSYEQYF.

The chain couples TRBV6-6 to TRBJ2-2, with a weak D call TRBD1 (8 bases). Germline-derived CDR1 and CDR2 are MNHNY and SVGAGI (reference sequence). Trimming removed 7 bases from V and 0 bases from J, with 12 bases in between. The CDR3 length is 15 residues. The CDR3 reads CASTTGGANTGELFF. DNA for the CDR3: TGTGCCAGCACTACAGGGGGGGCGAACACCGGGGAGCTGTTTTTT.

The sample holds a few counts of this clonotype. This chain uses TRBV5-1 with TRBJ2-2; D may correspond to TRBD1 or TRBD2 (5 bases each). The V gene lost 5 bases and the J gene lost 4 bases, with 15 bases spanning the gap. The CDR3 is 15 amino acids. Germline V gene data show CDR1 as SGHRS and CDR2 as YFSETQ. In DNA, the CDR3 is TGCGCCAGCAGGGATTTTCCCGGGACCACCGGGGAGCTGTTTTTT. Protein: CASRDFPGTTGELFF.

A remark on this clonotype: A read error may produce the germline difference seen at one junction end. This chain connects TRBV6-5 to TRBJ2-6; D remains unclear. The CDR3 length is 15 residues. Germline V gene sequence: CDR1 MNHEY, CDR2 SVGAGI. In DNA form, the CDR3 reads TGTCCCAGCAGTTTAGACGGGTGTGGGGCCAACGTCCTGACTTTC. Amino acids: CPSSLDGCGANVLTF.

Concerning this clonotype itself: One junction end disagrees with the germline gene, perhaps due to a read error. The rearrangement joins TRBV14 to TRBJ2-1; 8 bases map to TRBD2. The CDR3 length is 14 residues. Germline V CDR1 and CDR2: SGHDN, FVKESK. The CDR3 reads CASSLSGMVNEQFF. The CDR3 nucleotides are TGTGCTAGCAGCCTTAGCGGGATGGTCAATGAGCAGTTCTTC.

As for this clonotype: Its ends do not fully match the called genes, so a read error is possible. The chain uses TRBV5-1 and TRBJ1-6; D might be TRBD1 (5 bases). Germline V CDR1 and CDR2: SGHRS, YFSETQ. The CDR3 has 13 amino acids. The DNA for the CDR3 is TGCGCCAGCAGCTTGGTGGGGGACTCACCCCTCCAGTTT. Translated, it gives CASSLVGDSPLQF.

The chain couples TRBV6-5 to TRBJ2-1, with 7 bases matching TRBD2. J was trimmed by 10 bases and V by 7 bases; bases with no gene match: 13. Germline V gives CDR1 MNHEY, CDR2 SVGAGI. This CDR3 region has 14 residues. The CDR3 DNA is TGTGCCAGCATCCCCCCGACGGGAGGATTCGAGCAGTTCTTC. Protein: CASIPPTGGFEQFF.

Worth noting for this clonotype: This may stem from a read error, because a much larger clone lies one nucleotide away. The CDR3 here is CASSSSRKGTGELFF. For the CDR3, the DNA is TGTGCCAGCAGTTCGAGCCGAAAGGGCACCGGGGAGCTGTTTTTT. V and J are TRBV12-3 or TRBV12-4 and TRBJ2-2; D unresolved. The CDR3 runs 15 residues. Trimming pared 4 bases from V and 4 bases from J, leaving 13 bases between.

This clonotype came up once. This may be a read error: a much more frequent sequence differs by one nucleotide. This chain uses TRBV12-3 or TRBV12-4 with TRBJ2-1, with a weak D call TRBD2 (5 bases). This CDR3 is 14 amino acids long. The chain's CDR3 is CASQSGSSYNEPFF. CDR3 nucleotides: TGTGCCAGCCAGAGCGGTAGCTCCTACAATGAGCCGTTCTTC.

A word on this clonotype: The junction departs from germline at one end; a sequencing error may be responsible. The rearrangement uses TRBV11-2 and TRBJ1-2; a weak D match, TRBD1 (5 bases). The germline CDR1 and CDR2 sequences are SGHAT and FQNNGV. This CDR3 has 13 amino acids. The CDR3 bases are TGTGCCAGCAACTTAGGGACGGGGGATGACTACACCTTC. As protein: CASNLGTGDDYTF.

With respect to this clonotype: A single base separates this from a much larger clone, so it may be a read error. This CDR3 fails to terminate in the conserved phenylalanine or tryptophan, so it likely reflects a read error. The rearrangement links TRBV5-4 to TRBJ1-4; tentative D call: TRBD1 (6 bases). Germline V gene sequence: CDR1 SGHNT, CDR2 YYREEE (reference sequence). The CDR3 covers 14 residues. V lost 2 bases to trimming and J lost 5 bases, with 10 bases between them. The DNA for the CDR3 is TGTGCCAGCAGCTTAAACAGGGCAAATGAAAAACTGTTTTCT. It encodes CASSLNRANEKLFS.

This clonotype has more than one count but fewer than ten. The chain has TRBV28 and TRBJ1-4, with a weak D call TRBD1 (5 bases). The CDR3 loop spans 14 amino acids. V lost 6 bases and J 6 bases, leaving 14 bases between the germline ends. Germline V gives CDR1 MDHEN, CDR2 SYDVKM. CDR3 nucleotides: TGTGCCAGCAGGGGACCCCAGGTGGATGAAAAACTGTTTTTT. Protein: CASRGPQVDEKLFF.

The chain combines TRBV4-2 with TRBJ1-2, with D unresolved. The CDR3 has 13 residues. V was pared by 1 base and J by 13 bases, with 16 bases between. Germline CDR1 reads LGHNA; CDR2 reads YNFKEQ. CDR3 residues: CASSQGFLGKSTF. In DNA form, the CDR3 reads TGTGCCAGCAGCCAAGGCTTTCTGGGGAAAAGCACCTTC.

Of note for this clonotype: The junction shows a germline mismatch at one end, possibly a read error. The CDR3 region has the DNA TGTAGCGTTGAAACCTTCATCAAGGTGAACACTGAAGCTTTCTTT. It translates to CSVETFIKVNTEAFF. This chain links TRBV29-1 with TRBJ1-1; D unclear. The length of the CDR3 is 15 residues. The germline V gene has CDR1 SQVTM and CDR2 ANQGSEA.

This clonotype was picked up one time. Given a much more abundant clone one base away, this may be a read error. J is TRBJ2-3 and V is TRBV29-1; D not resolved. The J call may be mistaken, given a closer DNA end match to TRBJ1-5. This CDR3 is 14 amino acids long. Germline loops: CDR1 SQVTM, CDR2 ANQGSEA. The DNA for the CDR3 is TGCAGCGTCCTACCGTTGGCCGGCACAGATACGCAGCATTTT. As protein: CSVLPLAGTDTQHF.